This T cell receptor (beta chain) was recorded in a study of shared clonotypes between healthy human individuals. The CDR3 loop spans 13 amino acids. V shed 3 bases and J shed 3 bases, with 9 bases lying between them. Naivety among CD8 cells was defined by CD45RO negativity and positive CCR7 selection, thereby excluding terminally differentiated effector memory CD45RA+ cells. Notes on this clone: Its cognate antigen is unknown.

Study-wide results and limits: Since donors were few, the genetic and exposure-history diversity represented was limited.

Sequencing was performed with immunoSEQ multiplex PCR; in TCRdb, only in-frame clones are kept and a portion is missing. Here the sample spans about 2 million clones, less than 95% being singletons. The receptor's source is a man younger than 35 in good health. The material sequenced was naive CD8+ T cells sorted from blood. The chain is built from TRBV5-3 and TRBJ2-5; a weak D match, TRBD1 (6 bases). TRBV5-3 is reported as an ORF; its role is uncertain. The CDR3 nucleotides read TGTGCCAGAAGCTGTGCAGGGGAAGAGACCCAGTACTTC. Protein product: CARSCAGEETQYF.